The 12 T cell receptor beta chains in this list originate from one sample, sequenced in a study of T cells expressing NK-cell markers (dated by TCRdb to 2018 to 2020). The method behind the library was 5' RACE. The instrument given in TCRdb is Illumina HiSeq 2000. Each entry corresponds to one CDR3 protein sequence from reads that TCRdb reprocessed, and DNA is not given. This specimen's table enumerates about 380,000 distinct CDR3 sequences. Roughly 5.4% of the sample is in the top ten clones. The sequenced sample consisted of blood T cells: a sorted CD56 or NKG2C T cell subset, CD4+ or CD8+ T cells, or bulk PBMC T cells (not recorded which). The origin of the receptors is a man aged 18-70 years in good health.

The rearrangement links TRBV12-3 or TRBV12-4 to TRBJ2-5. This CDR3 has 16 residues. CDR3 protein: CASSPYGEESWETQYF.

The chain has TRBV6-4 and TRBJ1-1. The CDR3 loop spans 14 amino acids. CDR1 and CDR2 from the germline V gene are MRHNA and SNTAGT. The CDR3 protein is CASSDGRPNTEAFF.

V is TRBV19 and J is TRBJ1-1; absent DNA, TCRdb's TRBD1 call cannot be checked. The V gene's germline CDR1 is LNHDA and CDR2 SQIVND (reference sequence). This CDR3 has 14 amino acids. This chain's CDR3 is CASSIGATAKVAFF.

The chain employs TRBV11-2 and TRBJ2-7; TCRdb gives TRBD2 as the D gene, but with no DNA this cannot be confirmed. Germline loops: CDR1 SGHAT, CDR2 FQNNGV. There are 16 residues in the CDR3. This CDR3 is CASSSPPGLARYEQYF.

V and J are TRBV23-1 and TRBJ1-6; the TCRdb D gene call, TRBD1, has no DNA to confirm it. TRBV23-1 is placed among ORFs of uncertain function. The CDR3 sequence is 12 residues long. CDR3 protein: CAGAPVGSPLHF.

This sequence joins TRBV11-1 and TRBJ2-1; the TCRdb D gene call, TRBD2, has no DNA to confirm it. The CDR3 loop spans 18 amino acids. CDR1 and CDR2 from the germline V gene are SGHAT and FQDESV (reference sequence). The CDR3 protein is CASSALAGGSFLHNEQFF.

The chain carries TRBV18 and TRBJ2-3; TCRdb lists TRBD1, though no DNA is available to test this call. This CDR3 is 13 amino acids long. Germline V gives CDR1 KGHSH, CDR2 LQKENI. The CDR3 is CASTTGGADTQYF.

This chain uses TRBV6-1 with TRBJ2-1; TCRdb gives TRBD2 as the D gene, but with no DNA this cannot be confirmed. The CDR3 is made up of 15 amino acids. Per germline, CDR1 MNHNS and CDR2 SASEGT. The CDR3 sequence: CASRRDLGSYNEQFF.

The V gene is TRBV20-1, the J gene TRBJ2-1; TCRdb proposes TRBD2, but this gene call is untestable without DNA. The CDR3 extends over 16 amino acids. Germline CDR1 reads DFQATT; CDR2 reads SNEGSKA (reference sequence). The CDR3 sequence: CSAREAGYIPIWEQFF.

The chain joins TRBV6-5 to TRBJ1-5; TCRdb picks TRBD1, but there is no DNA to check that call. The CDR3 totals 17 residues. Germline V gene lookup returns CDR1 MNHEY and CDR2 SVGAGI. CDR3 sequence reads: CASSLKDRGRDGQPQHF.

CDR3: CASKLLAGGEQFF. J is TRBJ2-1 and V is TRBV2; the TCRdb call, TRBD2, lacks DNA for checking. Germline CDR1 SNHLY, CDR2 FYNNEI. The CDR3 spans 13 residues.

This rearrangement joins TRBV27 to TRBJ1-2; the TCRdb call, TRBD1, lacks DNA for checking. The CDR3 spans 14 residues. Germline values: CDR1 MNHEY, CDR2 SMNVEV (reference sequence). This CDR3 is CASSYRGFDYGYTF.